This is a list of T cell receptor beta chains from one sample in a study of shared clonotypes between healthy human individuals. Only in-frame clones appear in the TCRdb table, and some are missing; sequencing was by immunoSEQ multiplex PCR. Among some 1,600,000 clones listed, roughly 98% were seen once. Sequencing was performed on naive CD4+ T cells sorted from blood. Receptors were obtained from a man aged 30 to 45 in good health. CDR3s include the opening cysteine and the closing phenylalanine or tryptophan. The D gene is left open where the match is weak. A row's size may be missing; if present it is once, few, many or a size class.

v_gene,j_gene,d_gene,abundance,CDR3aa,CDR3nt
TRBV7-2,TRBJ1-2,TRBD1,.,CASSHGQAWYGYTF,TGTGCCAGCAGCCACGGACAGGCTTGGTATGGCTACACCTTC
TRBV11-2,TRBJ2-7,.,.,CASSAGQAYTGLNYEQYF,TGTGCCAGCAGCGCGGGACAAGCCTACACCGGATTAAACTACGAGCAGTACTTC
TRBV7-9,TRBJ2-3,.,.,CASIKEARGVKRTDTQYF,TGTGCCAGCATCAAAGAAGCGAGGGGGGTGAAGAGAACAGATACGCAGTATTTT
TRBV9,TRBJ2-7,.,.,CASSSGTTTGDEQYF,TGTGCCAGCAGCTCTGGGACAACGACCGGGGACGAGCAGTACTTC
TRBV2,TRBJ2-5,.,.,CASRPGAADPVSETQYF,TGTGCCAGCAGACCCGGAGCGGCGGACCCCGTCTCGGAGACCCAGTACTTC
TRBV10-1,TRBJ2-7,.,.,CASSESAPLGEQYF,TGCGCCAGCAGTGAGTCGGCCCCCCTCGGCGAGCAGTACTTC
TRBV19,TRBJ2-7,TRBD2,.,CASSIGRASYEQYF,TGTGCCAGTAGTATTGGGAGGGCCTCCTACGAGCAGTACTTC
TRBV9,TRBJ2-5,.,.,CASSPWLSAQETQYF,TGTGCCAGCAGCCCCTGGCTGAGCGCCCAAGAGACCCAGTACTTC
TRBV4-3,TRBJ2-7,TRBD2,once,CASSQESTPGGPANEQYF,TGCGCCAGCAGCCAAGAGTCGACCCCGGGAGGCCCAGCTAACGAGCAGTACTTC
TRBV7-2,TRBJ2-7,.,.,CASSLAPEQYF,TGTGCCAGCAGCTTAGCCCCCGAGCAGTACTTC
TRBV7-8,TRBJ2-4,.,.,CASSLGGALAKNIQYF,TGTGCCAGCAGCTTAGGGGGGGCCCTGGCCAAAAACATTCAGTACTTC
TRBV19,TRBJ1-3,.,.,CASSIVPIMRISGNTIYF,TGTGCCAGTAGTATAGTACCGATCATGAGGATCTCTGGAAACACCATATATTTT
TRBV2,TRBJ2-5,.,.,CASSALWLETQYF,TGTGCCAGCAGTGCACTATGGTTAGAGACCCAGTACTTC
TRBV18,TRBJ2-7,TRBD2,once,CASSPLTSGSIYEQYF,TGTGCCAGCTCACCACTGACTAGCGGGAGTATATACGAGCAGTACTTC
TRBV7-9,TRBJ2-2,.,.,CADRGDGDTGELFF,TGTGCCGATCGGGGAGACGGGGACACCGGGGAGCTGTTTTTT
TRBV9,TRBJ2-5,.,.,CASSVASATRTQYF,TGTGCCAGCAGCGTAGCCAGCGCCACGAGGACCCAGTACTTC
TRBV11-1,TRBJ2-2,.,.,CASSDARKNTGELFF,TGTGCCAGCAGCGACGCCAGGAAAAACACCGGGGAGCTGTTTTTT
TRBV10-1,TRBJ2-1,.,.,CASSESMSGPIKDNEQFF,TGCGCCAGCAGTGAGTCGATGTCAGGCCCGATTAAAGACAATGAGCAGTTCTTC
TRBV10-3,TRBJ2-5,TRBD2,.,CAISPSSGQETQYF,TGTGCCATCAGCCCATCTAGCGGCCAAGAGACCCAGTACTTC
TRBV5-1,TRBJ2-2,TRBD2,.,CASSLGPLGLADTGELFF,TGCGCCAGCAGCTTGGGTCCATTGGGACTAGCGGACACCGGGGAGCTGTTTTTT
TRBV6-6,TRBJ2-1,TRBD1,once,CASSRLGQGGDEQFF,TGTGCCAGCAGCAGGCTCGGACAGGGCGGGGATGAGCAGTTCTTC
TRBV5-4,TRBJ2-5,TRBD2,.,CASSPVNRLAGGRETQYF,TGTGCCAGCAGTCCTGTTAATCGACTAGCGGGAGGGCGAGAGACCCAGTACTTC
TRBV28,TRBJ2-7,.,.,CASSLEPLGEQYF,TGTGCCAGCAGTTTAGAACCCCTGGGGGAGCAGTACTTC
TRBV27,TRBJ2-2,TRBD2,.,CASRASGSPGELFF,TGTGCCAGCAGGGCTAGCGGGAGTCCCGGGGAGCTGTTTTTT
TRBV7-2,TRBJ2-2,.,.,CASSFPNTGELFF,TGTGCCAGCAGCTTCCCCAACACCGGGGAGCTGTTTTTT
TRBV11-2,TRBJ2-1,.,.,CASSSRTVLNNEQFF,TGTGCCAGCAGCTCGCGGACAGTTCTTAACAATGAGCAGTTCTTC
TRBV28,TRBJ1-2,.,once,CASASTGIRGYTF,TGTGCCAGCGCATCTACAGGGATTCGCGGCTACACCTTC